This record covers a single T cell receptor beta chain. The target antigen is unknown. TCRdb re-analysed the reads in MiXCR, keeping a single row per CDR3 protein. The sample has a few hundred thousand distinct CDR3 sequences; about 39% are singletons. The sample comes from a study of T cell repertoires in cytomegalovirus infection. On the study more broadly: HLA-B-restricted CMV epitopes that are well studied, plus recently identified HLA-C-restricted ones, were used by the study. CMV infection plus the matching HLA type was flagged by public TCR beta signatures.

Regarding the study as a whole: Identification of carriers of CMV plus the relevant HLA was achieved through cumulative public TCR beta family frequency. In two of eight donors, the top clonotype was HLA-C-restricted CMV-specific.

Germline V lookup: CDR1 SGHTA, CDR2 FQGNSA. This CDR3 is built from 13 residues. V was clipped by 6 bases and J by 6 bases, with 15 bases between them. The gene calls are TRBV7-2 and TRBJ2-7; D is uncertain. Material: cultured PBMCs, obtained from culture after CMV antigen stimulation. The clonotype originates from a human donor in good health (CMV status not recorded). Some clones in this sample may be carry-over from other donors' samples. The CDR3 DNA reads as TGTGCCAGCAGTCAAAGGTGGGCCCTCGAGCAGTACTTC. Residues: CASSQRWALEQYF.